These T cell receptor beta chains were read from a single sample in a study of shared clonotypes between healthy human individuals. Sequencing used immunoSEQ multiplex PCR; TCRdb keeps in-frame clones, though not all of them. The table records about 2.4 million clones, approximately 93% of them present only once. Sequenced material: naive CD4+ T cells from PBMCs. The source is a man younger than 35 in good health. Some clones in this sample may be carry-over from other donors' samples. The CDR3 runs from the conserved cysteine through the conserved F or W. Fields, in order: clone size, V gene, J gene, D gene, CDR3 DNA, CDR3 protein. A D gene is named only where the DNA matches it firmly. Expanded clones are given a class, and other clones once, few, many or no size at all.

NA	TRBV7-2	TRBJ2-1	TRBD2	TGTGCCAGCAGCAGAGAAGGACTAGCGGGAATGAATGAGCAGTTCTTC	CASSREGLAGMNEQFF
NA	TRBV28	TRBJ2-7	TRBD1	TGTGCCACCCGGGACAGGGACGAGCAGTACTTC	CATRDRDEQYF
NA	TRBV12-5	TRBJ1-1	NA	TGTGCTAGTTCCGGGACGGCGAACACTGAAGCTTTCTTT	CASSGTANTEAFF
NA	TRBV7-8	TRBJ1-5	NA	TGTGCCAGCAGCCCTTCCCGTGGTGGGAATCAGCCCCAGCATTTT	CASSPSRGGNQPQHF
once	TRBV18	TRBJ2-3	NA	TGTGCCAGCTCAGATATCACAGACGGGTCGCAGTATTTT	CASSDITDGSQYF
NA	TRBV14	TRBJ1-1	TRBD1	TGTGCCAGCAGCCGCTCGACAGGGAGGAAAACTGAAGCTTTCTTT	CASSRSTGRKTEAFF
NA	TRBV28	TRBJ2-1	TRBD2	TGTGCCAGCAGTTTAGCGGGAGGCAATGAGCAGTTCTTC	CASSLAGGNEQFF
NA	TRBV19	TRBJ1-2	NA	TGTGCCAGTAGTATACCCCCGGGACTCAACGTCCCCGACTATGGCTACACCTTC	CASSIPPGLNVPDYGYTF
NA	TRBV5-8	TRBJ1-5	TRBD1	TGTGCCAGCATCCAGGACAGGGGTGGGGTCGGCAATCAGCCCCAGCATTTT	CASIQDRGGVGNQPQHF
NA	TRBV7-9	TRBJ1-3	NA	TGTGCCAGCAGCCCGAAACAGGGCGGCACCATATATTTT	CASSPKQGGTIYF
NA	TRBV14	TRBJ2-2	TRBD2	TGTGCCAGCAGCCGGGACTACCGGGACGTGTATGACACCGGGGAGCTGTTTTTT	CASSRDYRDVYDTGELFF
NA	TRBV2	TRBJ1-1	NA	TGTGCCAGCCTGGACGGCATGAACACTGAAGCTTTCTTT	CASLDGMNTEAFF
NA	TRBV7-2	TRBJ1-1	TRBD1	TGTGCCAGCAGCTTATATCGGACAGGTGTGAACACTGAAGCTTTCTTT	CASSLYRTGVNTEAFF
NA	TRBV9	TRBJ2-3	NA	TGTGCCAGCAGCGTCCGACAGTTGACAGATACGCAGTATTTT	CASSVRQLTDTQYF
once	TRBV27	TRBJ2-7	NA	TGTGCCAGCAGCCCCCTTCGAAACGAGCAGTACTTC	CASSPLRNEQYF
NA	TRBV6-5	TRBJ1-1	NA	TGTGCCAGCAGTCGTAGCAGGGACACTGAAGCTTTCTTT	CASSRSRDTEAFF
NA	TRBV5-1	TRBJ2-3	NA	TGCGCCAGCAGCCCGGGCGGGCAGGGGAAAAACACAGATACGCAGTATTTT	CASSPGGQGKNTDTQYF
once	TRBV27	TRBJ1-3	NA	TGTGCCAGCAGTTTATTGCGGGGAGGCACCATATATTTT	CASSLLRGGTIYF
NA	TRBV10-3	TRBJ1-1	TRBD1	TGTGCCATCAGTGAATATCCGGGACAGGCCACGAACACTGAAGCTTTCTTT	CAISEYPGQATNTEAFF
NA	TRBV6-1	TRBJ2-1	TRBD1	TGTGCCAGCAATGGACAGGCATCCTACAATGAGCGGTTCTTC	CASNGQASYNERFF
NA	TRBV28	TRBJ2-7	TRBD2	TGTGCCAGCAGTTCGCTGCCCGGGACTAGCGGGTTTTCTTACGAGCAGTACTTC	CASSSLPGTSGFSYEQYF
NA	TRBV29-1	TRBJ2-1	NA	TGCAGCGGGTCGGCGGACTCCGTGAATGAGCAGTTCTTC	CSGSADSVNEQFF
NA	TRBV9	TRBJ1-5	NA	TGTGCCAGCAGCGTAGCAGGGAGTCATCAGCCCCAGCATTTT	CASSVAGSHQPQHF
NA	TRBV5-1	TRBJ2-2	NA	TGCGCCAGCAGCTTGCTCTCCACTTTGAACACCGGGGAGCTGTTTTTT	CASSLLSTLNTGELFF
few	TRBV28	TRBJ1-2	TRBD1	TGTGCCAGCAGTTTACCCGGGACAGGGTTTAGCAGGGGCTACACCTTC	CASSLPGTGFSRGYTF
NA	TRBV19	TRBJ2-1	NA	TGTGCCAGTAGTACGACTGCATTCGGTGAGCAGTTCTTC	CASSTTAFGEQFF
NA	TRBV27	TRBJ2-1	TRBD2	TGTGCCAGCAGTTTAGTCGGCGGGAGGTACAATGAGCAGTTCTTC	CASSLVGGRYNEQFF
NA	TRBV28	TRBJ2-1	TRBD1	TGTGCCAGCAGTTTCTTGGGGACAGGGTTGCGCAATGAGCAGTTCTTC	CASSFLGTGLRNEQFF
NA	TRBV7-3	TRBJ2-7	TRBD2	TGTGCCAGCAGCAGGACTAGCGGGAGTGTCGAGCAGTACTTC	CASSRTSGSVEQYF
NA	TRBV25-1	TRBJ1-2	TRBD1	TGTGCCAGCAGTGAATCGGACAGGGCCTTCTATGGCTACACCTTC	CASSESDRAFYGYTF
NA	TRBV11-2	TRBJ2-7	TRBD2	TGTGCCAGCAGCTCACTAGCGGGCAAATCCTACGAGCAGTACTTC	CASSSLAGKSYEQYF
NA	TRBV7-2	TRBJ2-2	NA	TGTGCCAGCAGCTTACGCACCGGGGAGCTGTTTTTT	CASSLRTGELFF
NA	TRBV25-1	TRBJ2-4	NA	TGTGCCAGCAGTGCCACCAGAGGGACAGCCAAAAACATTCAGTACTTC	CASSATRGTAKNIQYF
once	TRBV5-1	TRBJ1-1	NA	TGCGCCAGCAGCTTGGGCAGTCCCGGTACTGAAGCTTTCTTT	CASSLGSPGTEAFF
NA	TRBV15	TRBJ2-7	NA	TGTGCCACCAGCAGAGATAGAAGCGAGCAGTACTTC	CATSRDRSEQYF
NA	TRBV2	TRBJ2-1	TRBD2	TGTGCCAGCGGGACTAGCGGGAGCAATGAGCAGTTCTTC	CASGTSGSNEQFF
NA	TRBV7-8	TRBJ1-5	TRBD1	TGTGCCAGCAGCCCGTTGGCCAGGGGGCAAAGTCAGCCCCAGCATTTT	CASSPLARGQSQPQHF
NA	TRBV27	TRBJ2-7	NA	TGTGCCAGCAGTCAACCGACAGAGAGCTACGAGCAGTACTTC	CASSQPTESYEQYF
NA	TRBV5-6	TRBJ1-1	NA	TGTGCCAGCACCTTGCTAACCAGTCGAAACACTGAAGCTTTCTTT	CASTLLTSRNTEAFF
NA	TRBV7-6	TRBJ1-1	NA	TGTGCCAGCAGCTTAGCGACCCCCGGACGGGTCCAGAACACTGAAGCTTTCTTT	CASSLATPGRVQNTEAFF
NA	TRBV7-6	TRBJ2-2	TRBD1	TGTGCCAGCAGCCCACGACAGGGGGCTTACACCGGGGAGCTGTTTTTT	CASSPRQGAYTGELFF
once	TRBV7-2	TRBJ2-1	TRBD2	TGTGCCAGCAGATATTGGACTAGCGGGAGGGCGGGGAATGAGCAGTTCTTC	CASRYWTSGRAGNEQFF
NA	TRBV5-1	TRBJ2-1	TRBD2	TGCGCCAGCAGTCCCGGGGGGACTAATGACATCTTC	CASSPGGTNDIF
NA	TRBV28	TRBJ1-3	NA	TGTGCCAGCAGTTTGGCGGCGGCGGGTGGAAACACCATATATTTT	CASSLAAAGGNTIYF
NA	TRBV9	TRBJ1-2	TRBD1	TGTGCCAGCAGCGAAGGACAGGGGGGGTGGAGCTACACCTTC	CASSEGQGGWSYTF